This T cell receptor (beta chain) is from a study of cytomegalovirus exposure and HLA in healthy donors. Whole-study findings and limits: Reportedly, fewer N-insertions than the approximately 700-donor mean appeared in an Asian-associated ancestry cluster in a later analysis. By HLA locus, TCR association rates varied in a later analysis, with DRB1 showing the most and HLA-C the fewest.

Note on this clone: As yet, its antigen is unknown.

Per germline, CDR1 MNHEY and CDR2 SVGAGI. The CDR3 consists of 12 residues. The trim removed 9 bases at V and 8 bases at J, leaving 7 bases unmatched. This PCR relied on a set of 60 Vbeta primers and 13 Jbeta primers. TCRdb keeps only in-frame clones here, not all; method: immunoSEQ multiplex PCR. Of about 210,000 clones listed, roughly four fifths are singletons. Sequencing was done on a sample of PBMCs. The sequence came from a woman between 45 and 65 years old in good health and CMV-seropositive. The rearrangement links TRBV6-5 to TRBJ1-2; TRBD1 matches 9 bases. The DNA for the CDR3 is TGTGCCAGTGCGAGGGGACAGGGAGGCTACACCTTC. It is translated as CASARGQGGYTF.